This TCR beta chain was profiled in a study of blood T cell repertoires in COVID-19 (dated by TCRdb to 2018 to 2020). Describing the broader study: The collaborator samples originated in the United States, Italy and Spain and spanned the acute and convalescent phases of COVID-19. The material from the prospective study consisted of cDNA or gDNA derived from T cells, B-cell-depleted T cells, or PBMCs. Subjects who had been exposed to COVID-19, were actively infected with it, or had recovered from it provided the deeply sampled blood TCRbeta repertoires that made up the dataset. A freely available public database, intended as a resource for researchers studying the immune response to SARS-CoV-2, is where the repertoires were released. Where available, HLA class I and class II types were taken from metadata supplied by the sample provider and were not determined by assay-based typing. A de-identified subject ID, COVID-19 status, age in years and sex were almost always included in the sample metadata. The samples were drawn from two sources: the first 160 participants of the ongoing ImmuneRACE study, and 1,000 to 1,500 subjects contributed by 6 global collaborators.

The collaborating institutions used their own protocols to collect whole blood in K2EDTA tubes. For TCRbeta analysis, collaborators shipped samples in one of three forms: frozen whole blood, isolated PBMCs, or DNA extracted from either of those sample types. As for this clone: Its antigen is unknown. No per-base quality is available; no much larger clone lies one base away.

The investigation overall reported the following: Clinical and demographic metadata were provided uncurated, with the amount varying by source and participant.

Trimming costs V 3 bases and J 6 bases, and their ends lie 26 bases apart. CDR1 and CDR2 are read off the germline V gene (reference sequence) as MNHEY and SMNVEV. Measured from the cysteine to the phenylalanine, the CDR3 is 18 residues long. Kept here is only the CDR3 DNA, which spans 54 bases and is read in frame from base 1. TCRbeta CDR3 regions were amplified from genomic DNA by means of the immunoSEQ Assay, a bias-controlled multiplex PCR. The source study handled its data this way. The number of nucleated cells in each sample was estimated by amplification of reference gene primers within the assay. To quantify the absolute abundance of each unique TCRbeta CDR3 rearrangement, sequence reads were collapsed and filtered. For each sample, productive Simpson clonality was calculated by taking the square root of Simpson's diversity index across productive rearrangements. The immuneACCESS repertoire file appears here via TCRdb, limited to in-frame rearrangements. These files lack a portion of the clones; in checked studies, under half of the deficit traces to unresolved V genes, and the cause of the others is not known. The DNA gave D and trimming, while V, J and clone size come from that table. In this sample the table shows over 45,000 clones, approximately 80% of which occur a single time. Of the sample, 7.3% is held by the ten largest clones.

The sequence links TRBV27 to TRBJ1-1; the D gene is possibly TRBD1, with 5 bases matching. The clonotype was recovered from a man in his forties with acute or convalescent COVID-19. The material sequenced was peripheral blood. The CDR3 here reads CASSFFSGALSSGSEAFF. The nucleotides are TGTGCCAGCAGTTTTTTCAGCGGGGCCCTATCAAGTGGATCTGAAGCTTTCTTT.